This T cell receptor (beta chain) came from a study of beta chain features in type 1 diabetes (dated 2018 in TCRdb). Background for the entire study: No differences in mean age, gender distribution, total cell number or subset yield were found between patients and healthy donors. Across all samples, almost 110 million sorted cells were examined, and cell number per subset correlated strongly with RNA yield. The study compared the TCRB repertoires of sorted circulating CD4+ T cell subsets in recently diagnosed type 1 diabetes patients with those in matched healthy donors. Regulatory and stem cell-like memory subsets were isolated from only 8 patients and roughly eight healthy donors, whereas naive and central memory subsets came from all 30 or so donors. Findings and caveats that apply to the study as a whole: Naive, central memory and regulatory TCRB repertoires appeared to be more alike among patients than among healthy donors. Because cDNA rather than genomic DNA was sequenced, highly expressing activated cells could have been over-represented, although no difference in activation and CD3 levels was found between groups. HLA sub-analyses involved small numbers of individuals, so any influence of HLA type on TCRB rearrangement remained unresolved. At VDJ recombination sites, patients with type 1 diabetes made fewer insertions and deleted more nucleotides, a pattern implying thymic rearrangement abnormalities. A moderate but significant shortening of TCRB CDR3 length was observed in type 1 diabetes patients in all four CD4+ subsets. PCR might favor shorter templates, but patient and control samples were amplified and corrected together, so any skew would affect both groups equally.

The cysteine opens and the phenylalanine closes a CDR3 of 17 amino acids. The read is trimmed to its CDR3 DNA, 51 bases read in frame from base 1. This clone was detected only a few times. What this receptor recognizes is not known. The sample holds no much larger clone one base away, and base qualities are not on file. The High Capacity cDNA Reverse Transcription Kit was used to reverse transcribe all of the isolated RNA, meaning that expressed TCRB transcripts were what got sequenced. Naive, central memory and regulatory T cell samples underwent deep immunoSEQ sequencing, averaging about 3.57 million total reads per sample. After sorted cells were lysed in RLT buffer, RNA was extracted with DNase-treated RNeasy Micro or Mini kits, with the choice depending on cell number. Each cell subset was processed on its own to prevent cross-contamination, while patient and healthy donor samples were processed together. TCRB sequences were amplified from cDNA with the immunoSEQ multiplex PCR, producing 87-bp fragments spanning the CDR3 region. The amplicons were sequenced using the Illumina HiSeq platform. The authors processed their data as follows. Synthetic template baselines were used to correct PCR bias computationally, reads within Hamming distance 2 were collapsed together, and singletons that could not be merged were discarded. Reads were aligned against IMGT so that V, D and J genes, CDR3 length and insertions or deletions at six rearrangement sites could be assigned. Within each subset, clonotype counts were normalized to sorted cell number, after which true diversity and Gini coefficients were computed with the tcR R package. The overlap coefficient, calculated on TCRB nucleotide sequences, was used to quantify repertoire sharing. Out-of-frame TCRB sequences from naive cells were analyzed to stand in for the pre-selection repertoire. TCRdb retrieved this table from immuneACCESS and kept in-frame rearrangements only. Not all clones are present; in checked studies, unresolved V genes account for under half, and no reason is known for the remainder. V and J calls and clone size are given by that table; D and trimming were obtained from the DNA. This sample holds roughly 450,000 clones; around 14% were observed only once. Clones ranked in the top ten supply roughly 0.04% of the sample.

Each donor gave one peripheral blood draw, approximately 110 mL on average, collected into heparinised tubes. Using a panel that included CD45RO, CCR7, CD25, CD127, CD95 and CD27, naive, central memory, regulatory and stem cell-like memory CD4+ T cells were sorted on a BD FACSAria II. Every sorted population had a purity above 95%. PBMCs were separated immediately by Lymphoprep density gradient centrifugation and were stained directly, without being cultured. So that batch effects would be minimized, each experiment stained and sorted samples in pairs, pairing one healthy donor with one patient. Sequencing input: naive CD4+ T cells from blood. The sample's cell subset or site label, decoded: true naive CD4+ T cells. The TCR originated in a man younger than 40 in good health. The rearrangement joined TRBV1 to TRBJ2-3; the table's D call TRBD1 went unverified against the DNA. TRBV1 is reported as a pseudogene. The DNA sequence follows: TGCACCAGCAGCCAAGAGGGGACAGGGGCCGGCCATGATACGCAGTATTTT. The resulting protein is CTSSQEGTGAGHDTQYF.